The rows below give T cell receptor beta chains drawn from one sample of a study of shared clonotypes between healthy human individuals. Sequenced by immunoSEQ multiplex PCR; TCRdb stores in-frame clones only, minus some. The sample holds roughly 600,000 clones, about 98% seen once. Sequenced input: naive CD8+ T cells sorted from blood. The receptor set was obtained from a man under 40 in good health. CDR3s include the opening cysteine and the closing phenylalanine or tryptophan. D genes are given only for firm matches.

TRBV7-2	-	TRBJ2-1	CASRDFLTAYNEQFF	TGTGCCAGCAGGGACTTCTTAACTGCCTACAATGAGCAGTTCTTC
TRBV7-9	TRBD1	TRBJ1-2	CASSRTGGADDGYTF	TGTGCCAGCAGCCGGACAGGGGGCGCGGACGATGGCTACACCTTC
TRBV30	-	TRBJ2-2	CAWRGQNTGELFF	TGTGCCTGGAGGGGACAGAACACCGGGGAGCTGTTTTTT
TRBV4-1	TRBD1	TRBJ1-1	CASSQGGQGHPNTEAFF	TGCGCCAGCAGCCAAGGTGGACAGGGTCATCCCAACACTGAAGCTTTCTTT
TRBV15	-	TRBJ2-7	CATSRTLETAHYEQYF	TGTGCCACCAGCAGGACCTTAGAGACGGCTCACTACGAGCAGTACTTC
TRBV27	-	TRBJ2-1	CASRNSYNEQFF	TGTGCCAGCAGAAACTCCTACAATGAGCAGTTCTTC
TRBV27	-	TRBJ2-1	CASSLLLGNRNEQFF	TGTGCCAGCAGTTTATTACTAGGAAATCGCAATGAGCAGTTCTTC
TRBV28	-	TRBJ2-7	CASSLPGFGEQYF	TGTGCCAGCAGTTTGCCAGGGTTTGGGGAGCAGTACTTC
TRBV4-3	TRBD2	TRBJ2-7	CASSQDWPGGLYEQYF	TGCGCCAGCAGCCAAGATTGGCCGGGAGGGCTTTACGAGCAGTACTTC
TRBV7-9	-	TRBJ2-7	CASSLRGTYEQYF	TGTGCCAGCAGCTTAAGGGGGACCTACGAGCAGTACTTC
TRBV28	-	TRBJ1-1	CASSLTGLNTEAFF	TGTGCCAGCAGTTTGACAGGATTGAACACTGAAGCTTTCTTT